The source of this T cell receptor beta chain is a study of human CD8 memory T cell subsets. CDR3 length: 12 residues. Germline V gives CDR1 SGHTA, CDR2 FQGNSA. PBMC were sourced from healthy-donor buffy coats. Total CD8+ T cells were enriched by negative magnetic separation. The starting material, duplicate vials of more than 140,000 sorted CD8+ T cells per subset, provided the RNA. Judged by frequency, this clonotype is medium-sized. Its antigen is currently unknown. UMI-labeled 5' RACE yielded the TCR beta libraries. Following a re-call of the 5' RACE reads, TCRdb has one entry per CDR3 protein and lacks DNA. The sample has 5,500 to 8,500 distinct CDR3 sequences, and its top ten clones hold around a fifth. Overall study results and limits: Exclusively the beta chains of the T cell receptor underwent sequencing in this study.

Sequenced sample: CD8+ stem-like memory T cells (TSCM and TCM) sorted from PBMCs. Subset meaning: stem-like memory CD8 T cells (TSTEM), CCR7+ PD-1- TIGIT-. This TCR was recovered from a human donor in good health. The gene calls are TRBV7-2 and TRBJ2-3; TCRdb returns TRBD1, unconfirmable since there is no DNA. The chain's CDR3 is CASRGDTDTQYF. The whole variable domain, remainder taken from reference TRBV7-2 and TRBJ2-3, is GAGVSQSPSNKVTEKGKDVELRCDPISGHTALYWYRQSLGQGLEFLIYFQGNSAPDKSGLPSDRFSAERTGGSVSTLTIQRTQQEDSAVYLCASRGDTDTQYFGPGTRLTVL.